A single sample gave rise to the 30 T cell receptor beta chains below, sequenced in a study of T cells after yellow fever vaccination. Via MiXCR, TCRdb re-called the 5' RACE reads, giving one row per CDR3 protein. The table records about 220,000 distinct CDR3 sequences, roughly 3.3% of them present only once. The sequencing used CD4+ T cells sorted from PBMCs, collected 10 days after the yellow fever booster vaccination. These TCRs come from a man younger than 35 who received the YFV17D yellow fever vaccine.

This clonotype showed up many times. The rearrangement links TRBV5-1 to TRBJ2-7; a possible D gene is TRBD1 (5 bases). Trimming removed 1 base at V and 1 base at J, with 9 bases between. CDR3 length: 14 amino acids. Germline loops: CDR1 SGHRS, CDR2 YFSETQ. The CDR3 region has the DNA TGCGCCAGCAGCTTGTATCCAGGGTCCTACGAGCAGTACGTC. Translating it yields CASSLYPGSYEQYV.

The V and J genes are TRBV10-3 and TRBJ1-4; 7 nucleotides agree with TRBD1. V shed 6 bases, J shed 8 bases, and the junction held 6 bases outside the gene matches. Germline-derived CDR1 and CDR2 are ENHRY and SYGVKD. The CDR3 runs to 13 residues. CDR3 residues: CAISRGLEEKLFF. The CDR3 DNA follows: TGTGCCATCAGCAGGGGGTTGGAGGAAAAACTGTTTTTT.

This chain links TRBV7-2 with TRBJ1-6; D remains ambiguous. V was pared by 0 bases and J by 8 bases, with 11 bases between. The CDR3 runs to 15 residues. The germline CDR1 and CDR2 sequences are SGHTA and FQGNSA. For the CDR3, the DNA is TGTGCCAGCAGCTTAGCGGGTACAGCGGATTCACCCCTCCACTTT. Its protein is CASSLAGTADSPLHF.

Many counts were recorded for this clonotype. The chain recombines TRBV7-8 with TRBJ2-6; 10 bases line up with TRBD1. The CDR3 sequence is 17 residues long. Germline V CDR1 and CDR2: SGHVS, FQNEAQ. V shed 5 bases, J shed 1 base, and the junction held 5 bases outside the gene matches. The CDR3 coding sequence is TGTGCCAGCAGCCATGGACAGGGGGTATCTGGGGCCAACGTCCTGACTTTC. Translation: CASSHGQGVSGANVLTF. The full variable domain, completed using reference TRBV7-8 and TRBJ2-6, is GAGVSQSPRYKVAKRGQDVALRCDPISGHVSLFWYQQALGQGPEFLTYFQNEAQLDKSGLPSDRFFAERPEGSVSTLKIQRTQQEDSAVYLCASSHGQGVSGANVLTFGAGSRLTVL.

This clonotype was seen repeatedly, ten times or more. The chain recombines TRBV7-8 with TRBJ2-2, with 9 nucleotides matching TRBD2. The CDR3 totals 14 residues. V was pared by 11 bases and J by 2 bases, with 6 bases of the junction left unmatched. Looked up from germline, CDR1 is SGHVS and CDR2 is FQNEAQ. CDR3 loop: CASIAGANTGELFF. In nucleotides, the CDR3 is TGTGCCTCGATAGCGGGGGCTAACACCGGGGAGCTGTTTTTT. The whole variable domain, filled in from reference TRBV7-8 and TRBJ2-2, reads GAGVSQSPRYKVAKRGQDVALRCDPISGHVSLFWYQQALGQGPEFLTYFQNEAQLDKSGLPSDRFFAERPEGSVSTLKIQRTQQEDSAVYLCASIAGANTGELFFGEGSRLTVL.

This clonotype has at least ten counts. The J gene is TRBJ1-3, the V gene TRBV6-6; no definite D call. Germline CDR1 is MNHNY and CDR2 is SVGAGI (reference sequence). There are 13 residues in the CDR3. The V gene lost 6 bases and the J gene lost 2 bases, with 8 bases spanning the gap. In DNA, the CDR3 is TGTGCCAGCAGGCCAAGGGCTGGAAACACCATATATTTT. It yields the protein CASRPRAGNTIYF.

A few counts support this clonotype. The chain employs TRBV11-2 and TRBJ2-3; D remains unclear. With 1 base removed from V and 2 bases from J, the gap between germline ends came to 10 bases. CDR1 SGHAT and CDR2 FQNNGV come from the germline V gene. The length of the CDR3 is 15 residues. The CDR3 DNA reads as TGTGCCAGCAGCTTAGGCCTGGTCGTCACAGATACGCAGTATTTT. Translation gives CASSLGLVVTDTQYF.

This clonotype occurred many times. The chain links TRBV15 to TRBJ2-5; 7 nucleotides match TRBD2. The CDR3 extends over 14 amino acids. Germline V gene sequence: CDR1 LNHNV, CDR2 YYDKDF (reference sequence). The V and J ends lost 5 bases and 1 base, in that order; junction bases with no gene match: 4. The CDR3 sequence is CATSGGGSQETQYF. The DNA for the CDR3 is TGTGCCACCAGCGGGGGGGGATCCCAAGAGACCCAGTACTTC.

There are many counts of this clonotype. V is TRBV20-1 and J is TRBJ2-3; D is undetermined. CDR1 and CDR2 from the germline V gene are DFQATT and SNEGSKA (reference sequence). V gave up 6 bases and J gave up 0 bases, with 13 bases separating them. There are 14 residues in the CDR3. DNA for the CDR3: TGCAGTGCCTTCCACCCCTTAAGCACAGATACGCAGTATTTT. Translated, it gives CSAFHPLSTDTQYF.

This clonotype was observed many times. The V and J genes are TRBV6-2 or TRBV6-3 and TRBJ1-5; the D is unclear. With 11 bases removed from V and 1 base from J, the gap between germline ends came to 15 bases. CDR1 is MNHEY and CDR2 is SVGEGT in the germline V gene. The CDR3 has 14 amino acids. The CDR3 is CACSLGRSNQPQHF. For the CDR3, the DNA is TGTGCCTGCTCCCTCGGGCGAAGCAATCAGCCCCAGCATTTT.

This clonotype was recorded many times. The chain employs TRBV6-5 and TRBJ2-7, with 13 bases identical to TRBD2. The CDR3 contains 18 residues. Germline lookup yields CDR1 MNHEY and CDR2 SVGAGI. With V trimmed by 1 base and J by 3 bases, 9 bases remained unmatched. CDR3 loop: CASSYFSGTSGKVYEQYF. CDR3 DNA: TGTGCCAGCAGTTACTTTTCCGGGACTAGCGGGAAGGTCTACGAGCAGTACTTC.

This clonotype was counted at least ten times. V and J are TRBV10-3 and TRBJ1-2, with 10 bases lining up with TRBD1. CDR1 is ENHRY and CDR2 is SYGVKD in the germline V gene. The junction had 6 bases not matched to a gene; V was cut back by 6 bases and J by 8 bases. The CDR3 totals 13 residues. The CDR3 region has the DNA TGTGCCATCAGAAAAGGGACAGGGGACGGCTACACCTTC. Residues: CAIRKGTGDGYTF.

This clonotype was counted only a few times. The chain employs TRBV19 and TRBJ2-1; D is unclear. Germline V CDR1 and CDR2: LNHDA, SQIVND (reference sequence). The CDR3 runs 14 residues. The V and J ends lost 5 bases and 1 base respectively, with 9 bases between them. The CDR3 nucleotides are TGTGCCAGTAGTCGCAGAGGTTCCTACAATGAGCAGTTCTTC. The encoded protein is CASSRRGSYNEQFF.

The V gene is TRBV4-2, the J gene TRBJ2-2; 7 bases agree with TRBD1. This CDR3 is 15 amino acids long. V lost 2 bases and J lost 3; bases outside the gene matches: 3. The germline CDR1 and CDR2 sequences are LGHNA and YNFKEQ. CDR3 region: CASSQNRGHTGELFF. Here the CDR3 DNA reads TGTGCCAGCAGCCAAAACAGGGGCCACACCGGGGAGCTGTTTTTT.

This clonotype came up many times. The chain links TRBV20-1 to TRBJ2-1, with 7 bases lining up with TRBD2. The CDR3 is 15 residues long. V gave up 1 base and J gave up 0 bases; unmatched junction bases: 3. The germline gives CDR1 DFQATT, CDR2 SNEGSKA (reference sequence). The CDR3 bases are TGCAGTGCTAGAGTGGGGGGGAGCTCCTACAATGAGCAGTTCTTC. Amino acids: CSARVGGSSYNEQFF.

This clonotype appeared many times. This chain joins TRBV3-1 and TRBJ2-1, with D maybe TRBD2 (5 bases). The CDR3 loop spans 13 amino acids. The ends were cut back, 7 bases at V and 4 bases at J, with 11 bases in the middle. Looked up from germline, CDR1 is LGHDT and CDR2 is YNNKEL (reference sequence). For the CDR3, the DNA is TGTGCCAGCACCTCGGACTTTTACAATGAGCAGTTCTTC. Protein sequence: CASTSDFYNEQFF.

This chain links TRBV5-1 with TRBJ2-1; 10 bases agree with TRBD2. The germline CDR1 and CDR2 sequences are SGHRS and YFSETQ. Unmatched junction bases numbered 6, after V lost 1 base and J lost 8 bases. This CDR3 is built from 15 residues. CDR3 nucleotide sequence: TGCGCCAGCAGCTTGCCTAGCGGGGGCTTTGATGAGCAGTTCTTC. It specifies CASSLPSGGFDEQFF.

This clonotype was counted at least ten times. The rearrangement joins TRBV5-5 to TRBJ2-5; 14 bases are a match to TRBD2. The CDR3 runs 15 residues. V trimming: 3 bases; J trimming: 3 bases; junction bases outside the gene matches: 1. CDR1 SGHKS and CDR2 YYEKEE come from the germline V gene (reference sequence). CDR3 DNA: TGTGCCAGCAGCTGGGGACTAGCGGGGGAAGAGACCCAGTACTTC. This encodes CASSWGLAGEETQYF.

This clonotype was seen repeatedly, ten times or more. The chain has TRBV10-3 and TRBJ2-5; TRBD2 is a possible D gene (6 bases). The CDR3 is 12 residues long. Looked up from germline, CDR1 is ENHRY and CDR2 is SYGVKD. V was pared by 7 bases and J by 4 bases, with 10 bases between. CDR3 bases: TGTGCCATCAACAGCGGGTCAGAGACCCAGTACTTC. Its protein product is CAINSGSETQYF.

This rearrangement joins TRBV4-3 to TRBJ1-2; the D is unclear. There are 15 residues in the CDR3. The germline V and J ends were trimmed by 0 bases and 0 bases, with 8 bases remaining between them. The germline V gene encodes CDR1 LGHNA and CDR2 YSLEER. For the CDR3, the DNA is TGCGCCAGCAGCCAAGATATGGGAGCTAACTATGGCTACACCTTC. This encodes CASSQDMGANYGYTF.

This clonotype was picked up a small number of times. The chain uses TRBV7-2 and TRBJ1-2, with 9 nucleotides matching TRBD1. Trimming cost V 7 bases and J 7 bases; bases outside gene matches: 10. CDR3 length equals 14 residues. Germline V gene sequence: CDR1 SGHTA, CDR2 FQGNSA. DNA of the CDR3: TGTGCCAGCAATGGACAGGGGCCTGCGTCTGGCTACACCTTC. The encoded protein is CASNGQGPASGYTF.

There are many counts of this clonotype. The V and J genes are TRBV7-2 and TRBJ2-5; TRBD2 agrees at 8 bases. Germline V CDR1 and CDR2: SGHTA, FQGNSA. The CDR3 consists of 14 residues. J lost 5 bases, V lost 4 bases, and 6 bases had no gene match. The CDR3 DNA follows: TGTGCCAGCAGCTCGGGGGGGACGGGTGAGACCCAGTACTTC. Translating it yields CASSSGGTGETQYF.

This clonotype was found a few times. The genes are TRBV28 and TRBJ2-1; 10 bases are shared with TRBD1. The CDR3 extends over 15 amino acids. Losses at the gene ends were 6 bases for V and 5 bases for J; bases not matched to a gene: 7. In germline, CDR1 is MDHEN, CDR2 SYDVKM. CDR3 in amino acids: CASRVGDRGNNEQFF. As DNA, the CDR3 is TGTGCCAGCAGGGTTGGGGACAGGGGCAACAATGAGCAGTTCTTC. Using reference TRBV28 and TRBJ2-1 for the parts outside the CDR3, the full variable domain is DVKVTQSSRYLVKRTGEKVFLECVQDMDHENMFWYRQDPGLGLRLIYFSYDVKMKEKGDIPEGYSVSREKKERFSLILESASTNQTSMYLCASRVGDRGNNEQFFGPGTRLTVL.

This clonotype has ten or more counts. V usage is TRBV7-9 and J usage is TRBJ2-2; perhaps TRBD1 as D (7 bases). Germline V gene data show CDR1 as SEHNR and CDR2 as FQNEAQ (reference sequence). The CDR3 runs to 15 residues. V was trimmed by 5 bases and J by 4 bases, leaving 14 bases between them. Here the CDR3 DNA reads TGTGCCAGCAGCGACCGACAGGGACTCACCGGGGAGCTGTTTTTT. Its translation is CASSDRQGLTGELFF. The variable domain in full, with the rest retrieved from reference TRBV7-9 and TRBJ2-2, is DTGVSQNPRHKITKRGQNVTFRCDPISEHNRLYWYRQTLGQGPEFLTYFQNEAQLEKSRLLSDRFSAERPKGSFSTLEIQRTEQGDSAMYLCASSDRQGLTGELFFGEGSRLTVL.

This chain uses TRBV5-1 with TRBJ1-2; D may be TRBD1 (5 bases). The CDR3 covers 12 residues. Looked up from germline, CDR1 is SGHRS and CDR2 is YFSETQ. Trimming pared 4 bases from V and 2 bases from J, leaving 6 bases between. CDR3 residues: CASSRGNYGYTF. CDR3 in DNA: TGCGCCAGCAGCAGGGGAAACTATGGCTACACCTTC.

There are many counts of this clonotype. The rearrangement joins TRBV20-1 to TRBJ2-3; perhaps TRBD2 as D (5 bases). The CDR3 spans 14 residues. The germline gives CDR1 DFQATT, CDR2 SNEGSKA (reference sequence). Trimming shortened V by 4 bases and J by 3 bases, and 14 bases separated the two germline ends. Here the CDR3 DNA reads TGCAGTGCTACCTCTCGGGGAACTACAGATACGCAGTATTTT. Translated: CSATSRGTTDTQYF.

This clonotype was recorded at least ten times. The chain recombines TRBV6-5 with TRBJ1-1; 10 bases line up with TRBD1. The CDR3 is 15 amino acids. The germline V gene encodes CDR1 MNHEY and CDR2 SVGAGI. Germline trimming cut 1 base from V and 5 bases from J; bases unmatched to any gene: 4. The CDR3 nucleotides read TGTGCCAGCAGTTACTGGAAGGGACAGGGGACTGAAGCTTTCTTT. Amino acid sequence: CASSYWKGQGTEAFF.

There are many counts of this clonotype. V is TRBV7-8 and J is TRBJ1-1; the D is unclear. Trimming cost V 1 base and J 3 bases, with 6 bases left between them. In germline, CDR1 is SGHVS, CDR2 FQNEAQ. The CDR3 loop spans 13 amino acids. CDR3: CASSLESDTEAFF. CDR3 in DNA: TGTGCCAGCAGCTTAGAATCGGACACTGAAGCTTTCTTT.

This clonotype appeared many times. This sequence joins TRBV6-6 and TRBJ1-3, with TRBD1 as a possible D gene (6 bases). In germline, CDR1 is MNHNY, CDR2 SVGAGI (reference sequence). CDR3 length: 14 amino acids. V lost 6 bases, J lost 0 bases, and 9 bases lay in between. CDR3 nucleotide sequence: TGTGCCAGCAGGCCGGGACACTCTGGAAACACCATATATTTT. The encoded protein is CASRPGHSGNTIYF.

This clonotype was counted many times. The V gene is TRBV4-3, the J gene TRBJ1-1; D remains ambiguous. The CDR3 has 16 residues. Trimming cost V 4 bases and J 1 base, with 16 bases left between them. Germline CDR1 is LGHNA and CDR2 is YSLEER. The CDR3 region has the DNA TGCGCCAGCAGCCCGATCGGGGTTACCGAGAACACTGAAGCTTTCTTT. This sequence encodes CASSPIGVTENTEAFF.